The 22 T cell receptor beta chains in this list originate from one sample, sequenced in a study of blood T cell repertoires in COVID-19. Here immunoSEQ multiplex PCR was the method, and the copy in TCRdb shows in-frame clones only, minus some. The repertoire holds approximately 300,000 clones, with more than 80% as singletons. The sample was peripheral blood. The origin of the receptors is a man between 18 and 35 years old who had recovered from COVID-19.

This sequence joins TRBV14 and TRBJ1-1; 9 positions match TRBD1. Germline CDR1 is SGHDN and CDR2 is FVKESK. After removal of 3 bases from V and 0 bases from J, the junction contained 2 bases not matched to a gene. The CDR3 has 15 residues. Written as DNA, the CDR3 is TGTGCCAGCAGCCAGCGGACAGGGGTGAACACTGAAGCTTTCTTT. It codes for CASSQRTGVNTEAFF.

CDR3 sequence (DNA): TGCGCCAGCAGCTTGAGGGGACAGCCTAATGAAAAACTGTTTTTT. Translation gives CASSLRGQPNEKLFF. This chain links TRBV5-1 with TRBJ1-4; 7 nucleotides line up with TRBD1. The CDR3 extends over 15 amino acids. In germline, CDR1 is SGHRS, CDR2 YFSETQ. V shed 1 base and J 3 bases; nucleotides not matched to a gene: 3.

This chain connects TRBV5-1 to TRBJ2-2; the match to TRBD1 covers 9 bases. With V trimmed by 5 bases and J by 7 bases, 9 bases remained unmatched. The CDR3 covers 15 residues. The germline CDR1 and CDR2 sequences are SGHRS and YFSETQ. This CDR3 reads CASRSGQGLFGELFF. The CDR3 nucleotides are TGCGCCAGCAGATCGGGACAGGGTTTATTCGGGGAGCTGTTTTTT. Full variable domain (outside the CDR3, taken from reference TRBV5-1 and TRBJ2-2): KAGVTQTPRYLIKTRGQQVTLSCSPISGHRSVSWYQQTPGQGLQFLFEYFSETQRNKGNFPGRFSGRQFSNSRSEMNVSTLELGDSALYLCASRSGQGLFGELFFGEGSRLTVL.

The chain links TRBV25-1 to TRBJ2-7; D gene unclear. The CDR3 contains 15 residues. From germline, CDR1 is MGHDK and CDR2 SYGVNS. The V gene lost 3 bases and the J gene lost 0 bases, with 12 bases spanning the gap. The CDR3 nucleotides are TGTGCCAGCAGTGAGTTAACGGTGAGCTCCTACGAGCAGTACTTC. Translation: CASSELTVSSYEQYF.

The chain is built from TRBV11-3 and TRBJ2-5; the D gene is possibly TRBD2 (5 bases). This CDR3 has 16 amino acids. Deletions cut 6 bases from V and 4 bases from J, with 21 bases between. CDR1 and CDR2 from the germline V gene are SGHNT and YENEEA. CDR3 coding DNA: TGTGCCAGCAGTGAGGGAGATTCTAACGAAGGAGAGACCCAGTACTTC. This gives the protein CASSEGDSNEGETQYF.

The chain uses TRBV10-1 and TRBJ2-7; D is ambiguous. Germline V gene sequence: CDR1 WNHNN, CDR2 SYGVQD (reference sequence). This CDR3 has 13 amino acids. V lost 3 bases and J lost 5, with 11 bases in between. CDR3 loop: CASSEDSEDEQYF. In DNA, the CDR3 is TGCGCCAGCAGTGAAGACTCCGAGGACGAGCAGTACTTC.

V and J are TRBV18 and TRBJ1-1; TRBD1 matches at 7 bases. CDR3 length equals 15 residues. Trimming removed 3 bases from V and 0 bases from J; junction bases left unmatched: 4. Germline V gene sequence: CDR1 KGHSH, CDR2 LQKENI. This CDR3 is CASSPKGQLNTEAFF. CDR3 coding DNA: TGTGCCAGCTCACCGAAGGGACAGTTGAACACTGAAGCTTTCTTT.

This chain links TRBV2 with TRBJ2-5; 7 bases are a match to TRBD1. The CDR3 is made up of 15 amino acids. Looked up from germline, CDR1 is SNHLY and CDR2 is FYNNEI. Trimming cost V 5 bases and J 1 base; bases outside gene matches: 7. The CDR3 sequence: CASSLYHRGQETQYF. The DNA for the CDR3 is TGTGCCAGCAGTCTATACCACAGGGGCCAAGAGACCCAGTACTTC.

The chain has TRBV9 and TRBJ1-4, with 7 bases lining up with TRBD1. CDR1 is SGDLS, CDR2 YYNGEE, per germline. The ends lost 0 bases at V and 7 bases at J; junction bases unmatched: 6. The length of the CDR3 is 15 residues. The CDR3 region is CASSVAGTAGEKLFF. In DNA form, the CDR3 reads TGTGCCAGCAGCGTAGCCGGGACAGCGGGTGAAAAACTGTTTTTT. Full variable domain (outside the CDR3, taken from reference TRBV9 and TRBJ1-4): DSGVTQTPKHLITATGQRVTLRCSPRSGDLSVYWYQQSLDQGLQFLIQYYNGEERAKGNILERFSAQQFPDLHSELNLSSLELGDSALYFCASSVAGTAGEKLFFGSGTQLSVL.

This clone occurred a few times. This sequence joins TRBV2 and TRBJ1-3, with D hard to call. The CDR3 has 14 amino acids. Trimming removed 6 bases from V and 0 bases from J, with 9 bases in between. Germline lookup yields CDR1 SNHLY and CDR2 FYNNEI. CDR3 loop: CASRGGYSGNTIYF. CDR3 bases: TGTGCCAGCAGGGGAGGGTACTCTGGAAACACCATATATTTT.

V and J are TRBV7-9 and TRBJ1-6, with D possibly matching TRBD1 (5 bases). The CDR3 runs to 16 residues. Germline V gene lookup returns CDR1 SEHNR and CDR2 FQNEAQ (reference sequence). Trimming left V 4 bases short and J 3 bases short, with 13 bases between. The CDR3 coding sequence is TGTGCCAGCAGCTCCCGGGACTCCTACTATAATTCACCCCTCCACTTT. Its translation: CASSSRDSYYNSPLHF.

V gene TRBV14 combines with J gene TRBJ1-4; D possibly corresponds to TRBD1 (6 bases). V was shortened by 5 bases and J by 4 bases, with 14 bases between the two germline ends. The CDR3 totals 15 residues. Germline CDR1 SGHDN, CDR2 FVKESK. The CDR3 region has the DNA TGTGCCAGCAGCAGCATCCGACAGGTTAATGAAAAACTGTTTTTT. Translation gives CASSSIRQVNEKLFF.

V and J are TRBV3-1 (or the pseudogene TRBV3-2) and TRBJ1-2, with D unresolved. This CDR3 has 15 amino acids. Per the germline V gene, CDR1 is LGHDT and CDR2 is YNNKEL (reference sequence). V lost 4 bases and J lost 0, with 12 bases in between. CDR3 sequence: CASSPITGTNYGYTF. CDR3 DNA sequence: TGTGCCAGCAGCCCCATCACGGGGACTAACTATGGCTACACCTTC.

Only one count was recorded for this clone. The V call is TRBV30, the J call TRBJ1-1; TRBD1 matches at 7 bases. The CDR3 is made up of 15 amino acids. With 2 bases clipped from V and 1 base from J, the junction kept 7 bases outside the gene matches. The germline V gene has CDR1 GTSNPN and CDR2 SVGIG (reference sequence). The CDR3 region is CAWSRTGHSNTEAFF. As DNA, the CDR3 is TGTGCCTGGAGTAGGACAGGCCATTCGAACACTGAAGCTTTCTTT. The whole variable domain, remainder taken from reference TRBV30 and TRBJ1-1, is SQTIHQWPATLVQPVGSPLSLECTVEGTSNPNLYWYRQAAGRGLQLLFYSVGIGQISSEVPQNLSASRPQDRQFILSSKKLLLSDSGFYLCAWSRTGHSNTEAFFGQGTRLTVV.

This chain links TRBV5-4 with TRBJ2-5; 9 bases are shared with TRBD2. Trimming removed 4 bases from V and 3 bases from J; junction bases left unmatched: 4. The length of the CDR3 is 14 residues. From germline, CDR1 is SGHNT and CDR2 YYREEE (reference sequence). CDR3 residues: CASSLGLAKETQYF. The DNA of the CDR3 is TGTGCCAGCAGCCTGGGACTAGCTAAAGAGACCCAGTACTTC.

The chain links TRBV7-2 to TRBJ1-6; 7 positions match TRBD1. CDR1 and CDR2 from the germline V gene are SGHTA and FQGNSA. This CDR3 has 16 residues. The J segment lost 4 bases and the V segment lost 2 bases, leaving 5 bases of the junction unmatched. CDR3 in DNA: TGTGCCAGCAGCTTATCGGGGACAGAGTATAATTCACCCCTCCACTTT. Translation: CASSLSGTEYNSPLHF. Complete variable domain (other parts from reference TRBV7-2 and TRBJ1-6): GAGVSQSPSNKVTEKGKDVELRCDPISGHTALYWYRQSLGQGLEFLIYFQGNSAPDKSGLPSDRFSAERTGGSVSTLTIQRTQQEDSAVYLCASSLSGTEYNSPLHFGNGTRLTVT.

This sequence joins TRBV29-1 and TRBJ1-2, with TRBD1 matching over 11 bases. The CDR3 totals 14 residues. Germline V gene sequence: CDR1 SQVTM, CDR2 ANQGSEA. The J segment lost 1 base and the V segment lost 6 bases, leaving 4 bases of the junction unmatched. In DNA, the CDR3 is TGCAGCGTCGGGACAGGGGGTTTTAACTATGGCTACACCTTC. Translated: CSVGTGGFNYGYTF.

This clone has only a few counts. This chain connects TRBV6-5 to TRBJ2-7, with TRBD1 identical over 7 bases. Germline CDR1 reads MNHEY; CDR2 reads SVGAGI. The CDR3 length is 14 residues. With 6 bases clipped from V and 3 bases from J, the junction kept 8 bases outside the gene matches. CDR3 sequence (DNA): TGTGCCAGCAGCGACAGGGCTCTCCTCTACGAGCAGTACTTC. Its translation is CASSDRALLYEQYF.

The chain combines TRBV4-1 with TRBJ2-7; 7 bases match TRBD2. The V segment lost 0 bases and the J segment 1 base; nucleotides outside the gene matches: 6. Germline V lookup: CDR1 MGHRA, CDR2 YSYEKL. This CDR3 is 16 amino acids long. The CDR3 reads CASSQEESGNSYEQYF. The CDR3 DNA sequence: TGCGCCAGCAGCCAAGAGGAGAGCGGGAATTCCTACGAGCAGTACTTC.

The J gene is TRBJ1-4, the V gene TRBV7-9, with D uncertain. Germline CDR1 reads SEHNR; CDR2 reads FQNEAQ (reference sequence). The CDR3 contains 14 residues. Trimming took off 2 bases at V and 3 bases at J, with 7 bases between the two ends. For the CDR3, the DNA is TGTGCCAGCAGCTTACAATCGGCTAATGAAAAACTGTTTTTT. Residues: CASSLQSANEKLFF.

The genes are TRBV27 and TRBJ1-1, with 7 bases matching TRBD1. CDR1 MNHEY and CDR2 SMNVEV come from the germline V gene (reference sequence). The CDR3 sequence is 16 residues long. With 4 bases clipped from V and 5 bases from J, the junction kept 13 bases outside the gene matches. The CDR3 sequence is CASSSHSTGLMTEAFF. In DNA, the CDR3 is TGTGCCAGCAGTTCCCATTCGACAGGGCTGATGACTGAAGCTTTCTTT.

This chain connects TRBV2 to TRBJ1-1; D remains unclear. Trimming stripped 6 bases from V and 8 bases from J, with 10 bases between. CDR3 size: 11 residues. Per germline, CDR1 SNHLY and CDR2 FYNNEI. In nucleotides, the CDR3 is TGTGCCAGCAGCTTTAGTCCGGAAGCTTTCTTT. Translation gives CASSFSPEAFF. Full variable domain (missing parts from reference TRBV2 and TRBJ1-1): EPEVTQTPSHQVTQMGQEVILRCVPISNHLYFYWYRQILGQKVEFLVSFYNNEISEKSEIFDDQFSVERPDGSNFTLKIRSTKLEDSAMYFCASSFSPEAFFGQGTRLTVV.